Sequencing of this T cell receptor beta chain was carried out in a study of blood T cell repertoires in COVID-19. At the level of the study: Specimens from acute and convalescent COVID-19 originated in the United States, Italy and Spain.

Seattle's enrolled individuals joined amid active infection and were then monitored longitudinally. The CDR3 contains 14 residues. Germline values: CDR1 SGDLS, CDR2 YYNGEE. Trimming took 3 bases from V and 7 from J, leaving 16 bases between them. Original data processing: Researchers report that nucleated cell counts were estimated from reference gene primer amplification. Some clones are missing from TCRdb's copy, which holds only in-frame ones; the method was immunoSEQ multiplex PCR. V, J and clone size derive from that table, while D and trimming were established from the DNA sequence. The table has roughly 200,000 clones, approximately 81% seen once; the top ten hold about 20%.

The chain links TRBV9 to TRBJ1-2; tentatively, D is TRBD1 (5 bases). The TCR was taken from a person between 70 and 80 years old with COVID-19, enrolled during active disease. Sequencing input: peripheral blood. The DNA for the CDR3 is TGTGCCAGCAGCGCCCAGACAGCAATTACTGGCTACACCTTC. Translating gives CASSAQTAITGYTF.